The 20 T cell receptor beta chains below all came from one sample that was sequenced in a study of cytomegalovirus exposure and HLA in healthy donors. 60 Vbeta and 13 Jbeta primers were used in PCR. Here immunoSEQ multiplex PCR was the method, and the copy in TCRdb shows in-frame clones only, minus some. This sample has about 150,000 clones, with roughly 80% found just once. The sequencing sample was made of PBMCs. The receptors come from a boy younger than 10 in good health and CMV-seronegative.

This clone showed up just once. The chain recombines TRBV5-6 with TRBJ1-4, with 10 nucleotides matching TRBD1. With 1 base clipped from V and 0 bases from J, the junction kept 6 bases outside the gene matches. The CDR3 is 18 residues long. The germline CDR1 and CDR2 sequences are SGHDT and YYEEEE. Here the CDR3 reads CASSLRDRGVSTNEKLFF. The DNA for the CDR3 is TGTGCCAGCAGCTTGAGGGACAGGGGCGTCTCAACTAATGAAAAACTGTTTTTT.

V gene TRBV6-6 combines with J gene TRBJ2-5; unclear D gene. Near its end, the DNA agrees better with TRBJ2-7, so the J call may be wrong. Germline CDR1 MNHNY, CDR2 SVGAGI (reference sequence). This CDR3 is built from 13 residues. In DNA, the CDR3 is TGTGCCAGCAGTTATAACTCTCACTACGAGCAGTACTTC. This translates into CASSYNSHYEQYF.

CDR3: CASSLGQGNEQFF. CDR3 sequence (DNA): TGCGCCAGCAGCTTGGGACAGGGGAATGAGCAGTTCTTC. The genes are TRBV5-1 and TRBJ2-1; 8 bases fit TRBD1. CDR1 SGHRS and CDR2 YFSETQ come from the germline V gene. This CDR3 is built from 13 residues. The J segment lost 7 bases and the V segment lost 0 bases, leaving 0 bases of the junction unmatched.

The rearrangement links TRBV11-2 to TRBJ2-7; D is possibly TRBD1 (6 bases). Germline assignment: CDR1 SGHAT and CDR2 FQNNGV. Trimming took 5 bases from V and 4 from J, leaving 15 bases between them. The CDR3 length is 14 residues. The CDR3: CASSAYRESYEQYF. The CDR3 DNA reads TGTGCCAGCAGCGCCTACAGGGAGTCATACGAGCAGTACTTC.

The CDR3 sequence: CASSLGQNQPQHF. In DNA form, the CDR3 reads TGTGCCAGCAGCTTAGGGCAGAATCAGCCCCAGCATTTT. The J gene is TRBJ1-5, the V gene TRBV7-2; D gene unclear. This CDR3 comprises 13 residues. Germline V gives CDR1 SGHTA, CDR2 FQGNSA. The ends were cut back, 1 base at V and 4 bases at J, with 5 bases in the middle.

The chain carries TRBV7-2 and TRBJ1-2; 7 nucleotides line up with TRBD1. The V segment lost 7 bases and the J segment 5 bases; nucleotides outside the gene matches: 10. Germline lookup yields CDR1 SGHTA and CDR2 FQGNSA. This CDR3 contains 14 residues. The CDR3 protein is CASTPGDSLYGYTF. The CDR3 DNA is TGTGCCAGCACCCCGGGGGACAGTTTGTATGGCTACACCTTC.

The CDR3 spells CAISEVEMNTEAFF. The CDR3 DNA reads as TGTGCCATCAGTGAAGTGGAGATGAACACTGAAGCTTTCTTT. This sequence joins TRBV10-3 and TRBJ1-1; D gene ambiguous. Germline V gene sequence: CDR1 ENHRY, CDR2 SYGVKD. CDR3 length equals 14 residues. V was shortened by 3 bases and J by 0 bases, with 8 bases between the two germline ends.

The V and J genes are TRBV7-9 and TRBJ2-5; 8 nucleotides align to TRBD1. Germline V gives CDR1 SEHNR, CDR2 FQNEAQ (reference sequence). The CDR3 runs to 16 residues. Trimming removed 5 bases from V and 5 bases from J; junction bases left unmatched: 13. The CDR3 DNA is TGTGCCAGCAGCCCAGGGGGCCCCGGCTCGGAGGAGACCCAGTACTTC. Amino acids: CASSPGGPGSEETQYF. The entire variable domain, with the rest obtained from reference TRBV7-9 and TRBJ2-5, is as follows: DTGVSQNPRHKITKRGQNVTFRCDPISEHNRLYWYRQTLGQGPEFLTYFQNEAQLEKSRLLSDRFSAERPKGSFSTLEIQRTEQGDSAMYLCASSPGGPGSEETQYFGPGTRLLVL.

The sample holds a few counts of this clone. The CDR3 DNA is TGTGCCAGCAGGCCACCGGGGGACCAAGAGACCCAGTACTTC. Translating gives CASRPPGDQETQYF. The rearrangement joins TRBV28 to TRBJ2-5, with TRBD2 as a possible D gene (6 bases). V dropped 6 bases and J dropped 0 bases, with 11 bases sitting between them. This CDR3 is 14 amino acids long. CDR1 and CDR2 (germline): MDHEN, SYDVKM.

This chain connects TRBV6-1 to TRBJ2-3, with D hard to call. Trimming removed 4 bases at V and 2 bases at J, with 4 bases between. This CDR3 spans 12 amino acids. Germline V gene data show CDR1 as MNHNS and CDR2 as SASEGT. CDR3 in DNA: TGTGCCAGCAGTGTTCACACAGATACGCAGTATTTT. Translation gives CASSVHTDTQYF.

In this sample, this clone turned up a few times. The J gene is TRBJ2-2, the V gene TRBV28; D perhaps matches TRBD1 (5 bases). The length of the CDR3 is 16 residues. Germline values: CDR1 MDHEN, CDR2 SYDVKM. V was trimmed by 5 bases and J by 4 bases, leaving 17 bases between them. CDR3 in amino acids: CASSPEQVRSTGELFF. CDR3 nucleotides: TGTGCCAGCAGTCCGGAACAGGTGCGGAGCACCGGGGAGCTGTTTTTT.

This clone is a singleton in its sample. This CDR3 reads CASSQGVAPSYNEQFF. The CDR3 DNA reads TGCGCCAGCAGCCAAGGGGTAGCGCCCTCCTACAATGAGCAGTTCTTC. The rearrangement links TRBV4-1 to TRBJ2-1, with D maybe TRBD2 (5 bases). Trimming shortened V by 1 base and J by 0 bases, and 10 bases separated the two germline ends. Germline V lookup: CDR1 MGHRA, CDR2 YSYEKL. The CDR3 extends over 16 amino acids.

V is TRBV5-4 and J is TRBJ2-5, with TRBD1 matching 10 bases. Per germline, CDR1 SGHNT and CDR2 YYREEE (reference sequence). The CDR3 runs 17 residues. V dropped 1 base and J dropped 2; count of bases not matched to a gene: 8. CDR3: CASSLRFGTGEQETQYF. The CDR3, as DNA: TGTGCCAGCAGCTTGCGGTTCGGGACAGGGGAACAAGAGACCCAGTACTTC.

This clone was picked up a small number of times. The rearrangement joins TRBV6-5 to TRBJ1-1; D remains unclear. Looked up from germline, CDR1 is MNHEY and CDR2 is SVGAGI. This CDR3 contains 13 residues. V was pared by 5 bases and J by 1 base, with 8 bases between. In nucleotides, the CDR3 is TGTGCCAGCAGTGGCCTAGGGAACACTGAAGCTTTCTTT. It yields the protein CASSGLGNTEAFF.

The chain is built from TRBV9 and TRBJ2-2; the match to TRBD1 covers 8 bases. Losses at the gene ends were 5 bases for V and 5 bases for J; bases not matched to a gene: 5. Germline lookup yields CDR1 SGDLS and CDR2 YYNGEE. The length of the CDR3 is 14 residues. Written as DNA, the CDR3 is TGTGCCAGCAGTGGACAGGGAGGTACCGGGGAGCTGTTTTTT. It translates to CASSGQGGTGELFF.

V and J are TRBV18 and TRBJ1-1, with 7 bases identical to TRBD1. The CDR3 is 13 amino acids. Losses at the gene ends were 9 bases for V and 4 bases for J; bases not matched to a gene: 8. The germline gives CDR1 KGHSH, CDR2 LQKENI. In DNA, the CDR3 is TGTGCCAGTTTAGGGGGCGTCGGCACTGAAGCTTTCTTT. It translates to CASLGGVGTEAFF. The whole variable domain, filled in from reference TRBV18 and TRBJ1-1, reads NAGVMQNPRHLVRRRGQEARLRCSPMKGHSHVYWYRQLPEEGLKFMVYLQKENIIDESGMPKERFSAEFPKEGPSILRIQQVVRGDSAAYFCASLGGVGTEAFFGQGTRLTVV.

This clone was seen only a few times. The chain is built from TRBV7-3 and TRBJ2-3, with TRBD2 identical over 11 bases. V lost 2 bases, J lost 3 bases, and 7 bases stayed unmatched. The CDR3 length is 17 residues. Germline V gives CDR1 SGHTA, CDR2 FQGTGA. CDR3 amino acids: CASSLYLAGGLTDTQYF. CDR3 nucleotide sequence: TGTGCCAGCAGCTTATATCTAGCGGGGGGTCTAACAGATACGCAGTATTTT.

The CDR3 DNA sequence: TGTGCCAGCACCCCAGGACAGGGGGTACCCTCAAGGTCCTACAATGAGCAGTTCTTC. It is translated as CASTPGQGVPSRSYNEQFF. V usage is TRBV28 and J usage is TRBJ2-1, with TRBD1 matching 10 bases. There are 19 residues in the CDR3. The germline CDR1 and CDR2 sequences are MDHEN and SYDVKM. V lost 7 bases, J lost 1 base, and 16 bases stayed unmatched.

The table lists this clone with a count of one. The V gene is TRBV5-1, the J gene TRBJ1-2; perhaps TRBD1 as D (5 bases). Germline loops: CDR1 SGHRS, CDR2 YFSETQ. The V end was cut by 4 bases, the J end by 11 bases, with 21 bases between. The CDR3 is 14 amino acids. CDR3 nucleotides: TGCGCCAGCAGCGTAATACCAGGGAGGGAGGATTACACCTTC. This sequence encodes CASSVIPGREDYTF.

The chain uses TRBV18 and TRBJ1-5; unclear D gene. The CDR3 is 17 residues long. The germline V and J ends were trimmed by 5 bases and 1 base, with 18 bases remaining between them. CDR1 is KGHSH, CDR2 LQKENI, per germline. The CDR3 bases are TGTGCCAGCTCAAGTACGATAACGGGGATGAGCAATCAGCCCCAGCATTTT. As protein: CASSSTITGMSNQPQHF.